The clone carrying this TCR beta chain was recorded many times. Hyperthyroidism was newly diagnosed in patients aged 18 to 65 (duration under 2 months). These data belong to a study of T cells in Graves' hyperthyroidism and ophthalmopathy. Study context: Pretreatment peripheral blood was obtained at initial diagnosis.

Germline V gene sequence: CDR1 SGHRS, CDR2 YFSETQ. The CDR3 consists of 14 residues. Trimming left V 0 bases short and J 0 bases short, with 7 bases between. The CDR3 regions of TCR beta were amplified from RNA transcripts. The primer set for the first-round RT-PCR of the TCR CDR3 was HTBI. Via MiXCR, TCRdb re-called the multiplex PCR reads, giving one row per CDR3 protein. The top ten hold about 27% of the sample, which has approximately 360,000 distinct CDR3 sequences, less than 20% seen once. Sequencing was performed on blood. J is TRBJ2-7 and V is TRBV5-1, with unresolved D. This clonotype originated in a woman between 18 and 29 years old with Graves' hyperthyroidism that later progressed to Graves' ophthalmopathy. This chain's CDR3 is CASSLDPGSYEQYF. Written as DNA, the CDR3 is TGCGCCAGCAGCTTGGACCCGGGCTCCTACGAGCAGTACTTC.